The present TCR beta chain was sequenced within a study of blood T cell repertoires in COVID-19. This clone occurred once. The method was immunoSEQ multiplex PCR; TCRdb's version includes in-frame clones alone and lacks a portion of them. This table has tens of thousands of clones, 89% appearing once. This CDR3 has 12 residues. Germline V CDR1 and CDR2: SEHNR, FQNEAQ (reference sequence). The germline V and J ends were trimmed by 4 bases and 6 bases, with 8 bases remaining between them. Sequencing input: peripheral blood. This receptor was obtained from a man between 60 and 70 years old with active COVID-19. This sequence joins TRBV7-9 and TRBJ2-3; D is possibly TRBD1 (5 bases). The CDR3 spells CASSSGIDTQYF. The CDR3 nucleotides are TGTGCCAGCAGCTCAGGGATCGATACGCAGTATTTT.